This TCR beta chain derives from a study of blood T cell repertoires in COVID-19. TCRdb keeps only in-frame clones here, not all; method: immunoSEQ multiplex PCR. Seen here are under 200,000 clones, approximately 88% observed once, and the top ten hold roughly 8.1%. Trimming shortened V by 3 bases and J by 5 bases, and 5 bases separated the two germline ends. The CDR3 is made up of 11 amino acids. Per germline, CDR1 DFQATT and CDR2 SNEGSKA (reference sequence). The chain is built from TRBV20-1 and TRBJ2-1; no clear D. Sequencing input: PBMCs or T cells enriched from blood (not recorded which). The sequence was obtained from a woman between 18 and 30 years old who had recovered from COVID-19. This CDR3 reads CSASRDNEQFF. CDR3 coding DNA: TGCAGTGCTAGTCGCGACAATGAGCAGTTCTTC.